A selection of T cell receptor beta chains follows, all from one sample in a study of blood T cell repertoires in COVID-19. TCRdb keeps only in-frame clones here, not all; method: immunoSEQ multiplex PCR. In the table there are some 200,000 clones, approximately 81% of which are singletons. The sample consisted of PBMCs or T cells enriched from blood (not recorded which). The receptors were gathered from a woman aged 45-65 years with acute COVID-19. The conserved cysteine and the conserved F or W are not part of the CDR3 here. The order of the fields is V gene, D gene, CDR3 protein. D genes are given only for firm matches.

V gene: TRBV4-3; D gene: -; CDR3 protein: ASSQEGGSVYEQY
V gene: TRBV7-2; D gene: -; CDR3 protein: ASSPRGTTSGNTIY
V gene: TRBV7-9; D gene: TRBD1; CDR3 protein: ASSFGYGTGDGYT
V gene: TRBV28; D gene: TRBD1; CDR3 protein: ASSSRTGTGTPYEQY
V gene: TRBV18; D gene: TRBD1; CDR3 protein: ASSQGRQGYEQY
V gene: TRBV7-2; D gene: -; CDR3 protein: ASSGGGSHMGYGYT
V gene: TRBV11-2; D gene: -; CDR3 protein: ASSAIVNTGELF
V gene: TRBV10-3; D gene: TRBD1; CDR3 protein: ATGQGGTNEKLF
V gene: TRBV7-2; D gene: TRBD1; CDR3 protein: ASRGQGGETQY
V gene: TRBV18; D gene: TRBD1; CDR3 protein: ASSLGTGAYEQY
V gene: TRBV7-2; D gene: -; CDR3 protein: ASSFRANTEAF
V gene: TRBV5-4; D gene: TRBD2; CDR3 protein: ASSWGGLAANEQF
V gene: TRBV4-1; D gene: -; CDR3 protein: ASSQDRGGGVGETQY
V gene: TRBV5-1; D gene: -; CDR3 protein: ASSERRREGGEQF
V gene: TRBV11-2; D gene: TRBD2; CDR3 protein: ASSPRLSGVGETQY
V gene: TRBV11-2; D gene: -; CDR3 protein: ASSVDLGSTEAF
V gene: TRBV7-2; D gene: TRBD1; CDR3 protein: ASSLRQGTGTPGELF
V gene: TRBV18; D gene: -; CDR3 protein: ASSPPIGRIAEAF
V gene: TRBV5-1; D gene: -; CDR3 protein: ASSSTTGIAEAF
V gene: TRBV28; D gene: -; CDR3 protein: ASSWRGRYNEQF
V gene: TRBV20-1; D gene: TRBD2; CDR3 protein: SASELAGGYNEQF
V gene: TRBV10-1; D gene: TRBD1; CDR3 protein: ASHRDRGLYEQY
V gene: TRBV6-2/TRBV6-3; D gene: -; CDR3 protein: ASSYSGTYYQPQH
V gene: TRBV12-5; D gene: TRBD1; CDR3 protein: ASGLVLGTGPDEQY
V gene: TRBV5-6; D gene: -; CDR3 protein: ASSLEGSWERQY
V gene: TRBV7-2; D gene: TRBD2; CDR3 protein: ASSFTAGGGDTQY
V gene: TRBV11-2; D gene: TRBD1; CDR3 protein: ASSERQGASNEQF
V gene: TRBV18; D gene: -; CDR3 protein: ASSLIKGEYEQY
V gene: TRBV19; D gene: -; CDR3 protein: ASNRPGDVSGYGYT
V gene: TRBV7-9; D gene: TRBD1; CDR3 protein: ASSRQGRPEAF
V gene: TRBV19; D gene: -; CDR3 protein: ASRYSGTGLQETQY
V gene: TRBV4-2; D gene: -; CDR3 protein: ASSQVGPEEQF
V gene: TRBV7-2; D gene: TRBD1; CDR3 protein: ASSLAGTGIYNEQF